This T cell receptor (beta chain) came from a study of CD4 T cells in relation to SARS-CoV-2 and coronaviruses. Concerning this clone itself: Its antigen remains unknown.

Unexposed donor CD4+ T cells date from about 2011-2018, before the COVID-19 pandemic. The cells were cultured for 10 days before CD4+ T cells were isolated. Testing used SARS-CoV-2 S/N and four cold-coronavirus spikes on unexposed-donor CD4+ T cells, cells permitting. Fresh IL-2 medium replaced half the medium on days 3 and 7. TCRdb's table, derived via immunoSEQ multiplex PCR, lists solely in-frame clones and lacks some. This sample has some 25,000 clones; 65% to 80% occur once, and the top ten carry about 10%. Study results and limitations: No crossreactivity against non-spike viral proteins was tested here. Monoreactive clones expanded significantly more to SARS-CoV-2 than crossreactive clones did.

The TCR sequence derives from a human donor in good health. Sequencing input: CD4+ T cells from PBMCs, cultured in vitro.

CDR3 nucleotides: TGTGCCAGCAGCAGAGAAGTGGTACAGGGTTCCACTGAAGCTTTCTTT. Amino acids: CASSREVVQGSTEAFF. The chain recombines TRBV7-2 with TRBJ1-1; D is possibly TRBD1 (6 bases). The CDR3 is made up of 16 amino acids. Per the germline V gene, CDR1 is SGHTA and CDR2 is FQGNSA. Trimming removed 5 bases at V and 4 bases at J, with 20 bases between.